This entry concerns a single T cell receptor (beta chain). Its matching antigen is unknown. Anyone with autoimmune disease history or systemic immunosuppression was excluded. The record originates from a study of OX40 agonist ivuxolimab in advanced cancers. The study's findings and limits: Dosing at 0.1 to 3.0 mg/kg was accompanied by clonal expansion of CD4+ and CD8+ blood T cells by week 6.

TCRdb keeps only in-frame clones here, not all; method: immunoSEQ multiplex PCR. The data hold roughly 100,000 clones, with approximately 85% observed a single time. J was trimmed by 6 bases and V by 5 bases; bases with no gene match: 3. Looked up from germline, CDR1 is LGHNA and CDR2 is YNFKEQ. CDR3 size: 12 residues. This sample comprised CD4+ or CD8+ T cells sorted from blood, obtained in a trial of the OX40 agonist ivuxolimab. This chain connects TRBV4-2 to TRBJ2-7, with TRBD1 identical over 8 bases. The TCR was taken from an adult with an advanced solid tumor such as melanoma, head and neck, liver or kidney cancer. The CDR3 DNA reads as TGTGCCAGCAGCGCCGGGACAGGCGAGCAGTACTTC. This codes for CASSAGTGEQYF.